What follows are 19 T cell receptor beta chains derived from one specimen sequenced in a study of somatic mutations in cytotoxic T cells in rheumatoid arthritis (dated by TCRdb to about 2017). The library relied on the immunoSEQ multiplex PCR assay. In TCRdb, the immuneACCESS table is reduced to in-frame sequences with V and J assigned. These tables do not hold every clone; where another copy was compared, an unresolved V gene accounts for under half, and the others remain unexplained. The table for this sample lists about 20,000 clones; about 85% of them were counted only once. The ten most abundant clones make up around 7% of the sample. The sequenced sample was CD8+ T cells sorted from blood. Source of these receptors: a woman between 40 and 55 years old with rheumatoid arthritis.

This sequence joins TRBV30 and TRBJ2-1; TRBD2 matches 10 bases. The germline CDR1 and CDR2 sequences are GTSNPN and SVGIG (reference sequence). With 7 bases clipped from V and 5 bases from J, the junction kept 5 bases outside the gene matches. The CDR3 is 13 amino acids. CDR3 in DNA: TGTGCCTTGCTTAGCGGGGGGAACAATGAGCAGTTCTTC. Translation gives CALLSGGNNEQFF.

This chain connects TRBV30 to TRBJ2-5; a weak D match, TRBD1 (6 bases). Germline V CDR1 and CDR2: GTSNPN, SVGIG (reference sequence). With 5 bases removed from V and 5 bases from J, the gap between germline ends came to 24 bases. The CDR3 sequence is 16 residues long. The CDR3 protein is CAWGQFGGSEFETQYF. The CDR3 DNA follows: TGTGCCTGGGGACAGTTTGGGGGCAGTGAGTTTGAGACCCAGTACTTC.

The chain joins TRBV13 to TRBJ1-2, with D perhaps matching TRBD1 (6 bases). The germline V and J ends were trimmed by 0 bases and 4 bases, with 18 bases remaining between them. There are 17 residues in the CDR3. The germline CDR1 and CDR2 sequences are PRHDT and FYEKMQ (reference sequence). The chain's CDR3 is CASSLGGVGGPLYGYTF. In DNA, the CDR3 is TGTGCCAGCAGCTTAGGAGGGGTCGGGGGGCCACTCTATGGCTACACCTTC.

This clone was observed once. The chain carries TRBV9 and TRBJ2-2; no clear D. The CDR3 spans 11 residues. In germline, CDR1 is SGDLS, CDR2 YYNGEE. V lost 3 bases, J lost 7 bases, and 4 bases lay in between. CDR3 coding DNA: TGTGCCAGCAGCGCGGGCGGGGAGCTGTTTTTT. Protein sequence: CASSAGGELFF.

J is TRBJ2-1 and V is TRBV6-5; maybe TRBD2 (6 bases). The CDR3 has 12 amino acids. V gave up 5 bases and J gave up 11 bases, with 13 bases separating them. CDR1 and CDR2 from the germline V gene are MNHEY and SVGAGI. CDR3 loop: CASSTIGTQQFF. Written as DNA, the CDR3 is TGTGCCAGCAGTACTATTGGGACTCAGCAGTTCTTC.

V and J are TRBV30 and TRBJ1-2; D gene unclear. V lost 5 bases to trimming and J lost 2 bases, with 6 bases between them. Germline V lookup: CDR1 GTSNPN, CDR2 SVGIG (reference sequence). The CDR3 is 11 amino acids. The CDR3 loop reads CAWRGNYGYTF. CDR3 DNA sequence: TGTGCCTGGCGGGGAAACTATGGCTACACCTTC.

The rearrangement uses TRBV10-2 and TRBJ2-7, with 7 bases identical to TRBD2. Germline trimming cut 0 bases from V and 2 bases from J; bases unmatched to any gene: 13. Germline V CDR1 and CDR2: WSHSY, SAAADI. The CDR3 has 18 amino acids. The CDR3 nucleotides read TGCGCCAGCAGTGAGTCAGGGACCACCGGGAGGTCCCCCTACGAGCAGTACTTC. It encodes CASSESGTTGRSPYEQYF.

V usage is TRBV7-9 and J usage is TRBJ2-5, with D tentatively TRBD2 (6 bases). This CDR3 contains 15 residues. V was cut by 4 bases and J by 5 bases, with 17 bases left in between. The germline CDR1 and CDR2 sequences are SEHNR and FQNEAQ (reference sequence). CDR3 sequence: CASSSPGLSTETQYF. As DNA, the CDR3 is TGTGCCAGCAGCTCGCCGGGACTTTCGACGGAGACCCAGTACTTC.

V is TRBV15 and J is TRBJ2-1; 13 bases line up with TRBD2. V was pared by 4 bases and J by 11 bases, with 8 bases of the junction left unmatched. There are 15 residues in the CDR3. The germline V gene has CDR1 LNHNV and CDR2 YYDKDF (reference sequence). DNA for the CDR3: TGTGCCACCAGCATCACTAGCGGGGGGGAATTTCAGCAGTTCTTC. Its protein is CATSITSGGEFQQFF.

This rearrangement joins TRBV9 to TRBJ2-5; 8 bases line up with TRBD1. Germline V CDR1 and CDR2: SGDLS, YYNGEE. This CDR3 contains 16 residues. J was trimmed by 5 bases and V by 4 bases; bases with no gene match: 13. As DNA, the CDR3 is TGTGCCAGCAGCCCACCAGGGGGCCTAGATAGGGAGACCCAGTACTTC. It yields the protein CASSPPGGLDRETQYF. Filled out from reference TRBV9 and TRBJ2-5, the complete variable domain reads DSGVTQTPKHLITATGQRVTLRCSPRSGDLSVYWYQQSLDQGLQFLIQYYNGEERAKGNILERFSAQQFPDLHSELNLSSLELGDSALYFCASSPPGGLDRETQYFGPGTRLLVL.

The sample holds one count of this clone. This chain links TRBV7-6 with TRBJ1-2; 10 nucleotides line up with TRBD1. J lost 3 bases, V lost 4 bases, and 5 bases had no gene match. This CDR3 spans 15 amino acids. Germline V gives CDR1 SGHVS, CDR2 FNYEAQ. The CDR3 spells CASSSGTGDDYGYTF. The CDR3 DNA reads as TGTGCCAGCAGCTCCGGGACAGGGGATGACTATGGCTACACCTTC. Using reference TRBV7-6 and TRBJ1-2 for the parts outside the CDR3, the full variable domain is GAGVSQSPRYKVTKRGQDVALRCDPISGHVSLYWYRQALGQGPEFLTYFNYEAQQDKSGLPNDRFSAERPEGSISTLTIQRTEQRDSAMYRCASSSGTGDDYGYTFGSGTRLTVV.

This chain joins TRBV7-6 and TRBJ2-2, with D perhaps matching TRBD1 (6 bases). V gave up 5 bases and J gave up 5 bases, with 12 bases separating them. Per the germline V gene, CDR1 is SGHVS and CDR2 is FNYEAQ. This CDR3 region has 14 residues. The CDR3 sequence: CASSRDTGTGELFF. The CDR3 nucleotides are TGTGCCAGCAGCCGGGACACGGGGACCGGGGAGCTGTTTTTT.

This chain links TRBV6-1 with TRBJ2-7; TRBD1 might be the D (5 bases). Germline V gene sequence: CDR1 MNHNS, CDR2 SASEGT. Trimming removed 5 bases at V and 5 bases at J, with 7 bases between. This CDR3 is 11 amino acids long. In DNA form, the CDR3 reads TGTGCCAGCAGTCAGGGCGACGAGCAGTACTTC. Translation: CASSQGDEQYF.

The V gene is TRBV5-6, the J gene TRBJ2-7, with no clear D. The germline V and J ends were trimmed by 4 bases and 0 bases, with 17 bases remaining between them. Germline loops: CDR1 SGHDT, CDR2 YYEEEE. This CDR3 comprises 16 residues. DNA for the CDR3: TGTGCCAGCAGCCTCCAAACCGGGTTCCACTCCTACGAGCAGTACTTC. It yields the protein CASSLQTGFHSYEQYF.

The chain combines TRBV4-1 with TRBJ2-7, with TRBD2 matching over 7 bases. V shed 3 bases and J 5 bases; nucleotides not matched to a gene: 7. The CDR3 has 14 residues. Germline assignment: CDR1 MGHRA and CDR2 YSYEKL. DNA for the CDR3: TGCGCCAGCAGCCACCTCGGGACTACGAACGAGCAGTACTTC. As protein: CASSHLGTTNEQYF.

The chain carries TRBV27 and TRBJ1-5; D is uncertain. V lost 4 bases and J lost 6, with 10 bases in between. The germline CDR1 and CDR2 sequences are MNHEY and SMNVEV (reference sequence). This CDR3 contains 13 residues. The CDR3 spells CASSYGVSQPQHF. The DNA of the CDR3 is TGTGCCAGCAGTTATGGTGTCAGTCAGCCCCAGCATTTT.

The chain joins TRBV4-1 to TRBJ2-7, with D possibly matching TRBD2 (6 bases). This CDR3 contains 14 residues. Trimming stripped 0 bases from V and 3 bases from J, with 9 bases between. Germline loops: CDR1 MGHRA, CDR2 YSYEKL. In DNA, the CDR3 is TGCGCCAGCAGCCAAGAGGGGGGACTCTACGAGCAGTACTTC. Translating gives CASSQEGGLYEQYF.

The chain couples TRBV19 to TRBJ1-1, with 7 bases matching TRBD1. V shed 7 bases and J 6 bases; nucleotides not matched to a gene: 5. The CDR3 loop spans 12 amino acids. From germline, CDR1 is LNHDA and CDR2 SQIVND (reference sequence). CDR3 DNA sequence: TGTGCCAGTATCAGGGGGAGCGCTGAAGCTTTCTTT. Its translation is CASIRGSAEAFF.

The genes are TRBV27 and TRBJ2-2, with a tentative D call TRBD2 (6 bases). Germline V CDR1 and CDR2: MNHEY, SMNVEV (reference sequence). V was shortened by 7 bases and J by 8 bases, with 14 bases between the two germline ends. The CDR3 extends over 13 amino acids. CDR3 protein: CASTGTLLGELFF. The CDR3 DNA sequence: TGTGCCAGCACCGGGACTCTCCTGGGGGAGCTGTTTTTT.